This T cell receptor (beta chain) was found in a study of shared clonotypes between healthy human individuals. Study outcomes and limitations: Exclusively blood specimens were collected; tissue repertoires likely differ.

Profiling relied on immunoSEQ multiplex PCR, and the TCRdb table lists in-frame clones only, not all of them. This table holds approximately 2,300,000 clones, 85% to 95% found once. A single count supports this clone. Antigen: not known. The germline gives CDR1 MDHEN, CDR2 SYDVKM. CDR3 length equals 14 residues. Between the trimmed V and J ends, which lost 6 bases and 4 bases, there was a span of 10 bases. The sequence was obtained from a young man in good health. Some clones in this sample may be carry-over from other donors' samples. Sequences were obtained from naive CD4+ T cells from PBMCs. Subset: CD45RA+ positively selected. V gene TRBV28 combines with J gene TRBJ2-6, with unresolved D. The CDR3 here is CASSSLVGANVLTF. In nucleotides, the CDR3 is TGTGCCAGCAGCTCCTTGGTAGGGGCCAACGTCCTGACTTTC.